Presented here are 8 T cell receptor beta chains from one specimen sequenced in a study of cytomegalovirus exposure and HLA in healthy donors. Researchers ran the PCR with 60 Vbeta and 13 Jbeta primers. Produced via immunoSEQ multiplex PCR; TCRdb's table is partial and in-frame only. This table has fewer than 250,000 clones, 80% appearing once. Source material: PBMCs. Receptors originate from a woman aged 40 to 55 in good health and CMV-seronegative.

The J gene is TRBJ2-3, the V gene TRBV11-3, with 7 bases that match TRBD1. The V gene end was trimmed by 3 bases and the J gene end by 4 bases; junction bases not matched to a gene: 7. The CDR3 loop spans 15 amino acids. Germline loops: CDR1 SGHNT, CDR2 YENEEA. For the CDR3, the DNA is TGTGCCAGCAGCTTTTGGACAGGTGGGGCAGATACGCAGTATTTT. This encodes CASSFWTGGADTQYF.

This clone was detected once. The chain couples TRBV9 to TRBJ2-3, with a weak D call TRBD1 (6 bases). V was pared by 0 bases and J by 0 bases, with 14 bases between. Germline V CDR1 and CDR2: SGDLS, YYNGEE. There are 17 residues in the CDR3. CDR3 DNA sequence: TGTGCCAGCAGCGTAGGGTGGGGGCCGAGGAGCACAGATACGCAGTATTTT. It codes for CASSVGWGPRSTDTQYF.

The rearrangement uses TRBV5-1 and TRBJ1-5, with D possibly being TRBD1 (5 bases). The germline V gene encodes CDR1 SGHRS and CDR2 YFSETQ. The V gene lost 5 bases and the J gene lost 1 base, with 13 bases spanning the gap. CDR3 length equals 15 residues. CDR3 nucleotide sequence: TGCGCCAGCAGTCCCGGGGGAGGAAGCAATCAGCCCCAGCATTTT. This encodes CASSPGGGSNQPQHF.

The chain links TRBV9 to TRBJ1-3, with D possibly matching TRBD1 (5 bases). From germline, CDR1 is SGDLS and CDR2 YYNGEE. V lost 5 bases, J lost 4 bases, and 10 bases lay in between. This CDR3 region has 13 residues. The CDR3 DNA sequence: TGTGCCAGCAGTGAGGCAGGGGGAAACACCATATATTTT. Its translation: CASSEAGGNTIYF.

V is TRBV18 and J is TRBJ1-2; 9 nucleotides agree with TRBD1. The CDR3 spans 15 residues. Looked up from germline, CDR1 is KGHSH and CDR2 is LQKENI. The J segment lost 8 bases and the V segment lost 5 bases, leaving 12 bases of the junction unmatched. The CDR3 DNA sequence: TGTGCCAGCTCAGAACAGGGGGCGCGGAGTGGCGGCTACACCTTC. Its translation is CASSEQGARSGGYTF.

The chain uses TRBV5-1 and TRBJ2-1; a weak D match, TRBD1 (6 bases). The germline CDR1 and CDR2 sequences are SGHRS and YFSETQ. The CDR3 is 12 residues long. V was shortened by 4 bases and J by 9 bases, with 11 bases between the two germline ends. CDR3 in amino acids: CASSTGTIEQFF. CDR3 nucleotide sequence: TGCGCCAGCAGCACCGGGACAATTGAGCAGTTCTTC.

V is TRBV28 and J is TRBJ2-3, with 8 bases identical to TRBD1. This CDR3 has 15 residues. Germline loops: CDR1 MDHEN, CDR2 SYDVKM. J was trimmed by 6 bases and V by 5 bases; bases with no gene match: 10. The CDR3 DNA reads as TGTGCCAGCAGTGGGGCAGGACAGGGACTCGATACGCAGTATTTT. Its translation is CASSGAGQGLDTQYF. The full variable domain, with the rest looked up from reference TRBV28 and TRBJ2-3, is DVKVTQSSRYLVKRTGEKVFLECVQDMDHENMFWYRQDPGLGLRLIYFSYDVKMKEKGDIPEGYSVSREKKERFSLILESASTNQTSMYLCASSGAGQGLDTQYFGPGTRLTVL.

This rearrangement joins TRBV5-1 to TRBJ1-6; TRBD1 agrees at 7 bases. J was trimmed by 0 bases and V by 6 bases; bases with no gene match: 6. Per germline, CDR1 SGHRS and CDR2 YFSETQ. CDR3 size: 16 residues. The DNA for the CDR3 is TGCGCCAGCACCCCGACAGGGAGCTCCTATAATTCACCCCTCCACTTT. This translates into CASTPTGSSYNSPLHF.